This TCR beta chain appears in the sequencing data of a study of control samples from healthy donors and cancer patients. The V segment lost 11 bases and the J segment 1 base; nucleotides outside the gene matches: 7. The CDR3 contains 13 residues. The germline V gene has CDR1 ENHRY and CDR2 SYGVKD. Produced via immunoSEQ multiplex PCR; TCRdb's table is partial and in-frame only. This table has roughly 150,000 clones, over 90% appearing once. The genes are TRBV10-3 and TRBJ2-5, with 7 positions matching TRBD1. Sequenced material: blood. The sequence derives from a man in his fifties or sixties in good health. CDR3 region: CAAKGAPQETQYF. The CDR3, as DNA: TGTGCCGCGAAGGGGGCGCCCCAAGAGACCCAGTACTTC.